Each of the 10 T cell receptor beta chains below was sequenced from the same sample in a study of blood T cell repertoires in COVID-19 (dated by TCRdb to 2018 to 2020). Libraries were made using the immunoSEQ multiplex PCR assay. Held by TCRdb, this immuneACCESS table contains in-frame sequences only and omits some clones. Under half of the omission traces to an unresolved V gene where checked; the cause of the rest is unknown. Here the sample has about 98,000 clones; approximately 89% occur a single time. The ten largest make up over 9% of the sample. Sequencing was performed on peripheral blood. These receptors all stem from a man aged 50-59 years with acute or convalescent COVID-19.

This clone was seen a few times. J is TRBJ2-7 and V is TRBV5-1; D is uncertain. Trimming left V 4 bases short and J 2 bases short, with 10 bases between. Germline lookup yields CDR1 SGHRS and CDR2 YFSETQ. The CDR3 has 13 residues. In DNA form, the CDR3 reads TGCGCCAGCAGCCTCGACTGGACCTACGAGCAGTACTTC. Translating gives CASSLDWTYEQYF.

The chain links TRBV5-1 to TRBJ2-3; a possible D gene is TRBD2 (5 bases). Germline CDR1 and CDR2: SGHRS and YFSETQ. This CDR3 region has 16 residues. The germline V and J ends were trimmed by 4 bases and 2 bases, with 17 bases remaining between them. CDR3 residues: CASSTGLVTYTDTQYF. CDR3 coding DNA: TGCGCCAGCAGCACCGGACTCGTCACCTACACAGATACGCAGTATTTT.

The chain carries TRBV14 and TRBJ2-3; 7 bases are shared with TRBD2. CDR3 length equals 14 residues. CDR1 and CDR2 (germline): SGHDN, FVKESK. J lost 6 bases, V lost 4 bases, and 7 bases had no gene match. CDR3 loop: CASSRAGSRDTQYF. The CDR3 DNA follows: TGTGCCAGCAGCCGAGCGGGGTCCAGGGATACGCAGTATTTT.

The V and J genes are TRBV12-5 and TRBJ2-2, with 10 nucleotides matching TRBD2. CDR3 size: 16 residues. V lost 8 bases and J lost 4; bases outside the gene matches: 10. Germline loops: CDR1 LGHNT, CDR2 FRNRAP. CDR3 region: CASSRRLAGATGELFF. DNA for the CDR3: TGTGCTAGTAGTCGAAGGCTAGCGGGAGCCACCGGGGAGCTGTTTTTT.

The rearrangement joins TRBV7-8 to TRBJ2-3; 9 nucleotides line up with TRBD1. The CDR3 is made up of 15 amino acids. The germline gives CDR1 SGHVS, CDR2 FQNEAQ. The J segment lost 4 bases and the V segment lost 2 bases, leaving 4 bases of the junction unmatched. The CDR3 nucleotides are TGTGCCAGCAGCTTAAACAGGGGGCCCTCAGATACGCAGTATTTT. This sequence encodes CASSLNRGPSDTQYF.

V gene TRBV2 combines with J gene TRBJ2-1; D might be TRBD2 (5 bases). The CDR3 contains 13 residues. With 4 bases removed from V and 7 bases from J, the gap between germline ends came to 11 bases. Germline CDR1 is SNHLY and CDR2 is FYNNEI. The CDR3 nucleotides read TGTGCCAGCAGTGCCCAAGCGGAGAATGAGCAGTTCTTC. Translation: CASSAQAENEQFF.

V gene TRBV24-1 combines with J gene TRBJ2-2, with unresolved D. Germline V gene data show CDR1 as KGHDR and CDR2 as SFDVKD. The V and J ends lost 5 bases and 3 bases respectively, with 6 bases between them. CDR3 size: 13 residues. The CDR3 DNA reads TGTGCCACCAGTGCACTATACACCGGGGAGCTGTTTTTT. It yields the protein CATSALYTGELFF.

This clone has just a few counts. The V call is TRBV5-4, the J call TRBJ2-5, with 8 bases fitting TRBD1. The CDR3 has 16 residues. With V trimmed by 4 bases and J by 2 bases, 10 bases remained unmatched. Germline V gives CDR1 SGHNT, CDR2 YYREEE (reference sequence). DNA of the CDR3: TGTGCCAGCAGCCAGGACAGGGCAAACTTACAAGAGACCCAGTACTTC. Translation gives CASSQDRANLQETQYF.

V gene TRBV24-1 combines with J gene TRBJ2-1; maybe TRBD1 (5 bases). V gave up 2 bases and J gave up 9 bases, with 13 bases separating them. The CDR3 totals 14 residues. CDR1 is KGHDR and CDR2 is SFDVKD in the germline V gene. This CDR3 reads CATSDSRGRVEQFF. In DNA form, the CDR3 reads TGTGCCACCAGTGATTCCCGAGGCAGGGTTGAGCAGTTCTTC.

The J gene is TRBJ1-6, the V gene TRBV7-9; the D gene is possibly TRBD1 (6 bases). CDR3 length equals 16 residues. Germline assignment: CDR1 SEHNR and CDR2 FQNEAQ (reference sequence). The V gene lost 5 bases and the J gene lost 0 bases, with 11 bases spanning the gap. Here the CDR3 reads CASSPTGSSYNSPLHF. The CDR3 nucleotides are TGTGCCAGCAGCCCCACAGGGAGCTCCTATAATTCACCCCTCCACTTT.